This TCR beta chain was observed in a study of T cells in Graves' hyperthyroidism and ophthalmopathy (dated by TCRdb to between 2018 and 2020). At the level of the whole study: Peripheral blood samples were taken at the time of initial diagnosis, prior to any treatment. The paper reports TCR Vbeta CDR3 sequencing of over 130 peripheral blood samples: fewer than 50 ophthalmopathy, roughly 74 hyperthyroidism and roughly 17 progressor patients. To identify TCR V-J signatures that set the groups apart, the researchers used a discovery cohort of about a hundred patients, made up of under 45 with Graves' ophthalmopathy and approximately 57 with stable Graves' hyperthyroidism. The 100 or so discovery patients were randomly split 7:3 into training and test sets. Thyroid tissue and blood T-cell repertoires from six Graves' hyperthyroidism patients were also compared in the study. After blood sampling, hyperthyroidism patients were treated with methimazole at a starting dose of 30 mg daily, and ophthalmopathy patients were treated with high-dose intravenous methylprednisolone. An independent validation cohort of under 20 hyperthyroidism patients and over 15 patients who later progressed to ophthalmopathy tested prospective prediction of ophthalmopathy.

This clonotype turned up a few times. Its cognate antigen has yet to be identified. Base qualities are not recorded, but no much larger clone differs from it by a single base. Study-wide findings and limitations: No statistical method was used to fix the sample size in advance, and group allocation was not hidden from the investigators. A model built on a 13 V-J signature distinguished ophthalmopathy from stable hyperthyroidism, reaching roughly 88% sensitivity and 81.08% specificity in cross-validation and 80%/75% in testing. In validation, progression to ophthalmopathy was predicted by the model with 70.59% sensitivity and 72% to 80% specificity, a median of around 5.9 months before onset. Blood samples also contained most of the expanded thyroid clonotypes (frequency above 0.001), which suggests that blood repertoires may reflect thyroid immune responses.

Including cysteine and phenylalanine, the CDR3 has 15 amino acids. Of all the DNA, just the CDR3 is kept, 45 bases in frame from base 1. V and J lose 5 bases and 4 bases, and a span of 18 bases separates them. Reading the germline V gene gives CDR1 SGHVS and CDR2 FQNEAQ. TCR beta CDR3 regions were amplified from RNA transcripts. The first round of RT-PCR for the TCR CDR3 was performed with the HTBI primer set and the Qiagen OneStep RT-PCR kit. Libraries were constructed in a second round of multiplex PCR, after which size selection and purification were carried out. Libraries were sequenced paired-end with 100 bp reads on an Illumina HiSeq2000. The authors' analysis ran thus. SOAPnuke was used to process the raw data, removing reads that contained adapters or uncalled bases, had a mean Phred below 15, or lacked an exact match to the constant primer or identifier. COPE v1.2.5 was used to merge high-quality paired reads, and clonotypes were defined as unique nucleotide sequences. Clonotypes were aligned to IMGT TRBV, TRBD and TRBJ reference segments using MiTCR v1.1. Analysis was restricted to V-J combinations with a frequency above 0.0001, which covered 99% to 99.2% of repertoires. A TCS score was defined as the ratio of F50 (clonal expansion) to E x V (chaos), with BLOSUM62-based TCRdist applied between CDR3 peptides within each V-J. Welch's t-statistics and random forest reduced around 520 V-J features to 13, which were used in a naive Bayes classifier (R e1071). The public reads were run again by TCRdb, first through fastp at Q25 and then through MiXCR, and only productive beta chains were kept. CDR3 protein duplicates are merged, each entry listing the most common genes and DNA. The V and J calls shown here were made by TCRdb, not taken from the authors' results. The sample has about 370,000 distinct CDR3 sequences on record, roughly 15% of them singletons. The top ten clonotypes cover roughly a fifth of the sample.

Ophthalmopathy patients had moderately to severely active disease, with a Clinical Activity Score of 3 or more, a NOSPECS grade of 4 or more, and a disease duration of less than 3 months. Patients with uncontrolled infections, other autoimmune diseases, pregnancy or lactation were excluded. Diagnoses relied on clinical symptoms, serum thyroxine and TRAb, thyroid ultrasound and orbital computed tomography. PBMCs were separated from 10 ml of fresh peripheral blood using Ficoll-Paque density gradient centrifugation. Trizol reagent was used to extract total RNA, and RNA quality was then checked on an Agilent 2100 Bioanalyzer.

The material sequenced was blood. The V gene is TRBV7-8 and the J gene is TRBJ2-7; the D region possibly corresponds to TRBD1 (6 bases align). This TCR came from a woman aged 60 to 75 with Graves' ophthalmopathy. The DNA reads TGTGCCAGCAGCGCGGACAGTTCCGGTCTTTACGAGCAGTACTTC. Translated, this gives CASSADSSGLYEQYF.